This T cell receptor (beta chain) appears in the sequencing data of a study of blood T cell repertoires in COVID-19. Everyone who took part was roughly 18 to 89 years old, and they came from 20 to 25 US areas. Source study methods: Amplification of reference gene primers provided the estimated nucleated cell counts. The repertoire was sequenced with immunoSEQ multiplex PCR; TCRdb's copy has only in-frame clones and lacks some. The DNA was the basis for D and trimming; V, J and clone size are from that table. The sample consists of over 400,000 clones, about 85% of them appearing once. The CDR3 runs to 13 residues. Per germline, CDR1 KGHDR and CDR2 SFDVKD. The V gene lost 5 bases and the J gene lost 1 base, with 8 bases spanning the gap.

This receptor was obtained from a woman aged 55-70 years who had recovered from COVID-19. The V and J genes are TRBV24-1 and TRBJ2-7, with D possibly TRBD1 on 5 matching bases. Specimen: PBMCs or T cells enriched from blood (not recorded which). CDR3: CATSGSGSYEQYF. CDR3 DNA sequence: TGTGCCACCAGTGGCTCAGGGTCCTACGAGCAGTACTTC.